Following are 26 T cell receptor beta chains from one sample sequenced in a study of T cell responses to AZD1222 COVID-19 vaccine. Generated by immunoSEQ multiplex PCR, the TCRdb table keeps only in-frame clones and is missing some. This sample has approximately 150,000 clones, with more than 90% found just once. The sample here was peripheral blood, taken 28 days after the second AZD1222 dose. These receptors were taken from an adult who received the AZD1222 COVID-19 vaccine.

This chain links TRBV5-8 with TRBJ1-4; D call uncertain. Germline lookup yields CDR1 SGHTS and CDR2 YDEGEE. V gave up 3 bases and J gave up 3 bases, with 12 bases separating them. The CDR3 consists of 15 residues. In DNA form, the CDR3 reads TGTGCCAGCAGCTCCCGGACTGGGGCTAATGAAAAACTGTTTTTT. As protein: CASSSRTGANEKLFF. Full variable domain (rest looked up from reference TRBV5-8 and TRBJ1-4): EAGVTQSPTHLIKTRGQQATLRCSPISGHTSVYWYQQALGLGLQFLLWYDEGEERNRGNFPPRFSGRQFPNYSSELNVNALELEDSALYLCASSSRTGANEKLFFGSGTQLSVL.

This chain connects TRBV18 to TRBJ2-5; TRBD1 might be the D (6 bases). The V gene lost 6 bases and the J gene lost 3 bases, with 8 bases spanning the gap. CDR3 length: 12 amino acids. Germline loops: CDR1 KGHSH, CDR2 LQKENI. CDR3 loop: CASSPGEETQYF. For the CDR3, the DNA is TGTGCCAGCTCCCCAGGGGAAGAGACCCAGTACTTC. Complete variable domain (other parts from reference TRBV18 and TRBJ2-5): NAGVMQNPRHLVRRRGQEARLRCSPMKGHSHVYWYRQLPEEGLKFMVYLQKENIIDESGMPKERFSAEFPKEGPSILRIQQVVRGDSAAYFCASSPGEETQYFGPGTRLLVL.

The CDR3 DNA reads TGTGCCACCAGCAGAGATAAATGGACAGGGGGCGCCGGGGAGACCCAGTACTTC. Protein sequence: CATSRDKWTGGAGETQYF. The chain couples TRBV15 to TRBJ2-5; 11 bases match TRBD1. Germline values: CDR1 LNHNV, CDR2 YYDKDF (reference sequence). This CDR3 is 18 amino acids long. The junction had 11 bases not matched to a gene; V was cut back by 0 bases and J by 5 bases.

The CDR3 region has the DNA TGCGCCAGCGGTGAGGGGGAGACCCAGTACTTC. Translated, it gives CASGEGETQYF. This chain uses TRBV5-1 with TRBJ2-5; D might be TRBD1 or TRBD2, each matching 5 bases. This CDR3 is built from 11 residues. V was pared by 7 bases and J by 5 bases, with 9 bases between. The germline CDR1 and CDR2 sequences are SGHRS and YFSETQ.

V usage is TRBV2 and J usage is TRBJ1-1; D uncertain. Per the germline V gene, CDR1 is SNHLY and CDR2 is FYNNEI. The germline V and J ends were trimmed by 7 bases and 1 base, with 10 bases remaining between them. This CDR3 spans 13 amino acids. The CDR3 DNA follows: TGTGCCAGCAAGGGCAGCTCGAACACTGAAGCTTTCTTT. This gives the protein CASKGSSNTEAFF.

CDR3 nucleotides: TGTGCCAGTAACCCGCAGGTTTCTCAGCCCCAGCATTTT. It encodes CASNPQVSQPQHF. V and J are TRBV19 and TRBJ1-5; unclear D gene. Germline-derived CDR1 and CDR2 are LNHDA and SQIVND (reference sequence). Trimming cost V 7 bases and J 6 bases, with 13 bases left between them. The CDR3 is 13 amino acids.

The rearrangement links TRBV6-6 to TRBJ2-7; D is ambiguous. The CDR3 length is 13 residues. From germline, CDR1 is MNHNY and CDR2 SVGAGI (reference sequence). V lost 2 bases and J 0 bases, leaving 5 bases between the germline ends. This CDR3 reads CASSYRASYEQYF. The CDR3 DNA reads as TGTGCCAGCAGTTACCGAGCCTCCTACGAGCAGTACTTC.

This sequence joins TRBV7-8 and TRBJ2-5; 8 bases agree with TRBD2. CDR1 and CDR2 from the germline V gene are SGHVS and FQNEAQ. The CDR3 has 19 amino acids. J gave up 0 bases and V 1 base, and 13 bases lay outside the gene matches. CDR3 sequence reads: CASSLDGTRIAGNQETQYF. The CDR3, as DNA: TGTGCCAGCAGCTTAGACGGGACAAGGATAGCGGGAAACCAAGAGACCCAGTACTTC.

This chain connects TRBV19 to TRBJ2-2; 8 nucleotides match TRBD1. CDR3 length equals 15 residues. The trim removed 3 bases at V and 5 bases at J, leaving 5 bases unmatched. The germline gives CDR1 LNHDA, CDR2 SQIVND (reference sequence). The CDR3: CASSIQGAETGELFF. In DNA, the CDR3 is TGTGCCAGTAGTATCCAGGGGGCTGAGACCGGGGAGCTGTTTTTT.

This sequence joins TRBV5-5 and TRBJ1-1, with 8 bases aligning to TRBD1. The V gene end was trimmed by 4 bases and the J gene end by 0 bases; junction bases not matched to a gene: 5. There are 15 residues in the CDR3. CDR1 and CDR2 (germline): SGHKS, YYEKEE (reference sequence). The CDR3 nucleotides are TGTGCCAGCAGCGGCGGACAGGGCTTGAACACTGAAGCTTTCTTT. It encodes CASSGGQGLNTEAFF.

The V and J genes are TRBV13 and TRBJ1-2; TRBD1 matches 8 bases. Germline lookup yields CDR1 PRHDT and CDR2 FYEKMQ (reference sequence). The CDR3 has 16 amino acids. V shed 7 bases, J shed 2 bases, and the junction held 12 bases outside the gene matches. CDR3 DNA sequence: TGTGCCAGCACCTCCCCGGGACAGGCCCCCAACTATGGCTACACCTTC. Its translation is CASTSPGQAPNYGYTF.

In nucleotides, the CDR3 is TGTGCCAGCAGCTTTACCGACGGGGGCTACACCTTC. Its translation: CASSFTDGGYTF. The gene calls are TRBV6-5 and TRBJ1-2; D is ambiguous. V gave up 6 bases and J gave up 8 bases, with 13 bases separating them. Germline V gene lookup returns CDR1 MNHEY and CDR2 SVGAGI. This CDR3 has 12 amino acids.

The chain has TRBV18 and TRBJ2-7; either TRBD1 or TRBD2 may supply D (5 bases each). V lost 3 bases and J 0 bases, leaving 6 bases between the germline ends. This CDR3 is 13 amino acids long. Germline CDR1 reads KGHSH; CDR2 reads LQKENI. The chain's CDR3 is CASSPGTSYEQYV. The CDR3 DNA is TGTGCCAGCTCACCTGGGACCTCCTACGAGCAGTACGTC.

V is TRBV5-1 and J is TRBJ1-4, with D possibly matching TRBD1 (6 bases). The germline gives CDR1 SGHRS, CDR2 YFSETQ. Trimming pared 2 bases from V and 5 bases from J, leaving 10 bases between. The CDR3 length is 14 residues. CDR3 loop: CASSLWQGNEKLFF. In DNA, the CDR3 is TGCGCCAGCAGCTTATGGCAGGGGAATGAAAAACTGTTTTTT.

The chain is built from TRBV10-2 and TRBJ1-5; D not resolved. Germline V gene sequence: CDR1 WSHSY, CDR2 SAAADI. The CDR3 consists of 13 residues. The V end was cut by 6 bases, the J end by 0 bases, with 6 bases between. For the CDR3, the DNA is TGCGCCAGCAGACAGAATAGCAATCAGCCCCAGCATTTT. Its protein is CASRQNSNQPQHF.

The chain links TRBV6-1 to TRBJ2-1; D unclear. The germline gives CDR1 MNHNS, CDR2 SASEGT. This CDR3 region has 13 residues. V was pared by 2 bases and J by 6 bases, with 8 bases between. CDR3 nucleotides: TGTGCCAGCAGTGAAAGAGAGGTCAATGAGCAGTTCTTC. Residues: CASSEREVNEQFF.

The chain recombines TRBV7-3 with TRBJ2-5, with 12 bases identical to TRBD2. There are 15 residues in the CDR3. V lost 3 bases and J lost 5; bases outside the gene matches: 4. Germline CDR1 and CDR2: SGHTA and FQGTGA. This CDR3 reads CASSLTSGSWETQYF. In nucleotides, the CDR3 is TGTGCCAGCAGCTTGACTAGCGGGAGTTGGGAGACCCAGTACTTC.

The chain uses TRBV12-3 or TRBV12-4 and TRBJ1-6; no reliable D call. The CDR3 runs 13 residues. V lost 4 bases and J 10 bases, leaving 11 bases between the germline ends. CDR3 in DNA: TGTGCCAGCAGTTCGATTTACGGGTCACCCCTCCACTTT. This gives the protein CASSSIYGSPLHF.

This sequence joins TRBV10-2 and TRBJ2-3; D might be TRBD1 or TRBD2, each matching 6 bases. This CDR3 is 15 amino acids long. Trimming stripped 6 bases from V and 3 bases from J, with 16 bases between. Germline V lookup: CDR1 WSHSY, CDR2 SAAADI. CDR3 DNA sequence: TGCGCCAGCAGGGGGGGCCGCTGGGGGACAGATACGCAGTATTTT. Translating gives CASRGGRWGTDTQYF.

The chain links TRBV12-3 or TRBV12-4 to TRBJ2-3; 11 nucleotides agree with TRBD1. The J segment lost 2 bases and the V segment lost 11 bases, leaving 3 bases of the junction unmatched. The CDR3 is 13 residues long. This CDR3 reads CAGGQGATDTQYF. As DNA, the CDR3 is TGTGCCGGAGGACAGGGGGCCACAGATACGCAGTATTTT.

The gene calls are TRBV7-9 and TRBJ1-2, with TRBD1 matching 8 bases. V shed 5 bases, J shed 5 bases, and the junction held 10 bases outside the gene matches. The CDR3 runs to 15 residues. Per the germline V gene, CDR1 is SEHNR and CDR2 is FQNEAQ (reference sequence). The DNA for the CDR3 is TGTGCCAGCAGCGGAGCGGACAGGGTAGCATATGGCTACACCTTC. Protein sequence: CASSGADRVAYGYTF.

This clone occurred once. The chain uses TRBV5-1 and TRBJ2-2; D might be TRBD2 (7 bases). The germline V and J ends were trimmed by 0 bases and 6 bases, with 18 bases remaining between them. This CDR3 contains 17 residues. Germline CDR1 SGHRS, CDR2 YFSETQ. CDR3: CASSLAASGGRAGELFF. In DNA, the CDR3 is TGCGCCAGCAGCTTGGCAGCCTCCGGGGGGCGCGCCGGGGAGCTGTTTTTT. The whole variable domain, filled in from reference TRBV5-1 and TRBJ2-2, reads KAGVTQTPRYLIKTRGQQVTLSCSPISGHRSVSWYQQTPGQGLQFLFEYFSETQRNKGNFPGRFSGRQFSNSRSEMNVSTLELGDSALYLCASSLAASGGRAGELFFGEGSRLTVL.

The chain has TRBV6-5 and TRBJ1-1, with D perhaps matching TRBD1 (6 bases). The CDR3 runs to 14 residues. From germline, CDR1 is MNHEY and CDR2 SVGAGI. Trimming took 6 bases from V and 5 from J, leaving 16 bases between them. The DNA for the CDR3 is TGTGCCAGCAGGCTAGGTAGGGGACAAACTGAAGCTTTCTTT. This codes for CASRLGRGQTEAFF.

The genes are TRBV9 and TRBJ2-1; 10 bases map to TRBD2. V shed 7 bases, J shed 12 bases, and the junction held 13 bases outside the gene matches. This CDR3 has 14 amino acids. Germline-derived CDR1 and CDR2 are SGDLS and YYNGEE. As DNA, the CDR3 is TGTGCCAGCGAGCCGGGCCTAGCGGGAGTGGGGCAGTTCTTC. Protein sequence: CASEPGLAGVGQFF.

The V and J genes are TRBV18 and TRBJ1-3; D is uncertain. Germline loops: CDR1 KGHSH, CDR2 LQKENI. CDR3 size: 14 residues. V was cut by 2 bases and J by 0 bases, with 5 bases left in between. The CDR3 nucleotides are TGTGCCAGCTCACCAGAGGCCTCTGGAAACACCATATATTTT. Translated, it gives CASSPEASGNTIYF.

V usage is TRBV28 and J usage is TRBJ1-5; D not resolved. The ends were cut back, 5 bases at V and 0 bases at J, with 17 bases in the middle. The CDR3 extends over 17 amino acids. Germline lookup yields CDR1 MDHEN and CDR2 SYDVKM. CDR3 region: CASSTLSRYYSNQPQHF. Written as DNA, the CDR3 is TGTGCCAGCAGTACCCTGTCCCGCTACTATAGCAATCAGCCCCAGCATTTT. Supplemented by reference TRBV28 and TRBJ1-5, the full variable domain reads DVKVTQSSRYLVKRTGEKVFLECVQDMDHENMFWYRQDPGLGLRLIYFSYDVKMKEKGDIPEGYSVSREKKERFSLILESASTNQTSMYLCASSTLSRYYSNQPQHFGDGTRLSIL.